The 24 T cell receptor beta chains presented below share a single source sample, sequenced in a study of human T cells and chemical hapten exposure. Time point of the sample: patch test 1, 2 weeks after DPC sensitization. The treatment is: therapeutic diphenylcyclopropenone sensitization with weekly scalp DPC. One entry per CDR3 protein results from TCRdb running MiXCR on the RACE reads. Of about 360,000 distinct CDR3 sequences listed, 4.8% are singletons. Sequences were derived from whole blood, sampled in connection with sensitization to the hapten diphenylcyclopropenone (DPC). The receptors here all came from a woman aged 45 to 65 with alopecia areata. Some clones in this sample may be carry-over from other donors' samples.

There are many counts of this clonotype. The chain combines TRBV7-8 with TRBJ2-5; TRBD2 matches 9 bases. This CDR3 comprises 17 residues. Unmatched junction bases numbered 11, after V lost 1 base and J lost 5 bases. Germline assignment: CDR1 SGHVS and CDR2 FQNEAQ. CDR3 DNA sequence: TGTGCCAGCAGCTTAGTAGGGGCTAGCGGGGCCATGGAGACCCAGTACTTC. It specifies CASSLVGASGAMETQYF.

This clonotype was seen many times. The chain carries TRBV5-1 and TRBJ1-1; the D gene is possibly TRBD1 (5 bases). The CDR3 is 14 amino acids. Trimming cost V 2 bases and J 3 bases, with 11 bases left between them. Germline values: CDR1 SGHRS, CDR2 YFSETQ. The CDR3 DNA sequence: TGCGCCAGCAGCTTTGTAGGAGGGGACACTGAAGCTTTCTTT. It codes for CASSFVGGDTEAFF.

This clonotype was picked up a small number of times. V gene TRBV21-1 combines with J gene TRBJ2-1. TRBV21-1 is classified as a pseudogene. The CDR3 runs to 15 residues. CDR3 nucleotide sequence: TGTGCCAGCAGCAAAGGACACGCGTCTTCGAATGAGCAGTTCTTC. Amino acids: CASSKGHASSNEQFF.

This clonotype was seen a handful of times. This rearrangement joins TRBV4-1 to TRBJ1-4; no definite D call. The CDR3 spans 16 residues. The ends were cut back, 0 bases at V and 7 bases at J, with 15 bases in the middle. The germline V gene encodes CDR1 MGHRA and CDR2 YSYEKL. The CDR3 sequence: CASSQEGPLRGEKLFF. The CDR3 region has the DNA TGCGCCAGCAGCCAAGAAGGCCCTCTCAGAGGTGAAAAACTGTTTTTT.

In this sample, this clonotype turned up many times. The genes are TRBV5-1 and TRBJ2-3, with TRBD1 identical over 11 bases. The CDR3 is 15 residues long. J was trimmed by 4 bases and V by 2 bases; bases with no gene match: 3. Germline V CDR1 and CDR2: SGHRS, YFSETQ. Here the CDR3 reads CASSFAGQGADTQYF. In DNA form, the CDR3 reads TGCGCCAGCAGCTTCGCGGGACAGGGGGCAGATACGCAGTATTTT.

Details on this clonotype: This could be a read error, since a much larger clone is one nucleotide away. The rearrangement links TRBV18 to TRBJ1-1; no firm D call. V lost 2 bases to trimming and J lost 4 bases, with 8 bases between them. Germline V gene sequence: CDR1 KGHSH, CDR2 LQKENI. The CDR3 length is 13 residues. DNA of the CDR3: TGTGCCAGCTCACCATGGCCGGCCACTGAAGCTTTCTTT. This codes for CASSPWPATEAFF.

There are many counts of this clonotype. The junction and the germline gene differ at one end; a read error may be behind it. This chain connects TRBV7-8 to TRBJ2-3; no firm D call. This CDR3 has 12 amino acids. Germline-derived CDR1 and CDR2 are SGHVS and FQNEAQ. CDR3 bases: TGTGCCAGCAGCCCCAGCATAGATACGCAGTATTTT. It codes for CASSPSIDTQYF. The full variable domain, rest sourced from reference TRBV7-8 and TRBJ2-3, is GAGVSQSPRYKVAKRGQDVALRCDPISGHVSLFWYQQALGQGPEFLTYFQNEAQLDKSGLPSDRFFAERPEGSVSTLKIQRTQQEDSAVYLCASSPSIDTQYFGPGTRLTVL.

The DNA of the CDR3 is TGTGCCTGGGGGGCTTTTTCTGGAAACACCATATATTTT. Amino acid sequence: CAWGAFSGNTIYF. This chain joins TRBV30 and TRBJ1-3; maybe TRBD1 (5 bases). The V end lost 5 bases, the J end lost 1 base, and 9 bases lay between the germline ends. This CDR3 is 13 amino acids long. CDR1 and CDR2 from the germline V gene are GTSNPN and SVGIG (reference sequence).

The CDR3 DNA reads TGTGCCAGCAGCTTAATGGGACAGGCCTCCTACGAGCAGTACTTC. It translates to CASSLMGQASYEQYF. The chain couples TRBV11-1 to TRBJ2-7, with 8 positions matching TRBD1. V lost 2 bases, J lost 0 bases, and 3 bases stayed unmatched. CDR1 is SGHAT and CDR2 is FQDESV in the germline V gene (reference sequence). The CDR3 loop spans 15 amino acids.

This clonotype came up a few times. This sequence joins TRBV5-4 and TRBJ2-7; the D gene could be TRBD1 or TRBD2 (7 bases each). V gave up 2 bases and J gave up 11 bases, with 11 bases separating them. This CDR3 is 11 amino acids long. CDR1 is SGHNT, CDR2 YYREEE, per germline (reference sequence). The CDR3 DNA is TGTGCCAGCAGCTTACAGGGGAGGGAGTACTTC. Its translation: CASSLQGREYF.

This clonotype was observed a handful of times. A read error may explain this, as a much larger clone is one base away. The chain recombines TRBV7-2 with TRBJ2-3; the D is unclear. The CDR3 covers 13 residues. Germline V gene lookup returns CDR1 SGHTA and CDR2 FQGNSA. Trimming removed 6 bases at V and 0 bases at J, with 7 bases between. The CDR3 sequence is CASRTGSTDTQYF. CDR3 DNA sequence: TGTGCCAGCAGGACCGGTAGCACAGATACGCAGTATTTT.

This clonotype was picked up many times. The V call is TRBV20-1, the J call TRBJ2-3, with 8 bases that match TRBD1. CDR3 length equals 15 residues. From germline, CDR1 is DFQATT and CDR2 SNEGSKA (reference sequence). V shed 0 bases, J shed 4 bases, and the junction held 6 bases outside the gene matches. The CDR3 DNA sequence: TGCAGTGCTAGAGATAGCAGGGGGCTTTCAGATACGCAGTATTTT. Amino acid sequence: CSARDSRGLSDTQYF.

The V call is TRBV11-2, the J call TRBJ2-4; D unresolved. The CDR3 totals 11 residues. Germline V CDR1 and CDR2: SGHAT, FQNNGV. The germline V and J ends were trimmed by 8 bases and 10 bases, with 12 bases remaining between them. CDR3 region: CASSEIEIQYF. The CDR3 coding sequence is TGTGCCAGCTCCGAGATCGAGATTCAGTACTTC.

This clonotype was seen a few times. This chain links TRBV6-2 or TRBV6-3 with TRBJ1-1; D perhaps matches TRBD1 (5 bases). Germline V lookup: CDR1 MNHEY, CDR2 SVGEGT. The CDR3 is 15 amino acids. The V end lost 7 bases, the J end lost 4 bases, and 19 bases lay between the germline ends. The DNA for the CDR3 is TGTGCCAGCAAGTTACCAGGGCTTACAGCCACTGAAGCTTTCTTT. Protein sequence: CASKLPGLTATEAFF.

This clonotype was recorded many times. This chain links TRBV29-1 with TRBJ1-1, with 9 nucleotides matching TRBD1. There are 14 residues in the CDR3. V shed 7 bases, J shed 1 base, and the junction held 7 bases outside the gene matches. Germline V lookup: CDR1 SQVTM, CDR2 ANQGSEA. DNA for the CDR3: TGCAGCGCCGGACAGGGGTTTGAGAACACTGAAGCTTTCTTT. As protein: CSAGQGFENTEAFF.

This clonotype was picked up many times. The chain has TRBV28 and TRBJ2-1, with D possibly TRBD2 on 6 matching bases. The V end was cut by 6 bases, the J end by 1 base, with 13 bases between. The germline V gene encodes CDR1 MDHEN and CDR2 SYDVKM. CDR3 size: 15 residues. DNA for the CDR3: TGTGCCAGCAGCTTCGGGCTAGCGTCCTACAATGAGCAGTTCTTC. It is translated as CASSFGLASYNEQFF.

This clonotype was observed many times. DNA for the CDR3: TGCAGTGCACGAAGGTCGGCGGGGGGCCCAGATACGCAGTATTTT. Translation: CSARRSAGGPDTQYF. This rearrangement joins TRBV20-1 to TRBJ2-3; 8 nucleotides align to TRBD2. This CDR3 contains 15 residues. The V and J ends lost 6 bases and 4 bases, in that order; junction bases with no gene match: 12. Germline CDR1 DFQATT, CDR2 SNEGSKA (reference sequence).

This clonotype was detected a few times. CDR3 coding DNA: TGTGCCAGCAGGGGGACAGCCGGCTATGGCTACACCTTC. Its protein product is CASRGTAGYGYTF. This chain connects TRBV12-3 or TRBV12-4 to TRBJ1-2, with TRBD1 matching over 7 bases. The CDR3 consists of 13 residues. J gave up 4 bases and V 6 bases, and 5 bases lay outside the gene matches.

This clonotype was recorded many times. The V gene is TRBV6-5, the J gene TRBJ1-5; possible D gene TRBD1, 5 bases. Germline CDR1 reads MNHEY; CDR2 reads SVGAGI. The CDR3 is made up of 15 amino acids. Trimming removed 0 bases at V and 1 base at J, with 7 bases between. The CDR3 protein is CASSYSSGSNQPQHF. DNA for the CDR3: TGTGCCAGCAGTTACTCTTCAGGGAGCAATCAGCCCCAGCATTTT.

This chain joins TRBV20-1 and TRBJ1-5; tentative D call: TRBD1 (5 bases). The germline gives CDR1 DFQATT, CDR2 SNEGSKA (reference sequence). The CDR3 is 14 residues long. The V end was cut by 1 base, the J end by 5 bases, with 12 bases between. CDR3 DNA sequence: TGCAGTGCTAGAGGTACACAGGCTCATCAGCCCCAGCATTTT. It is translated as CSARGTQAHQPQHF.

This clonotype was counted at least ten times. The chain carries TRBV4-2 and TRBJ1-1; weak D call: TRBD1 (5 bases). This CDR3 contains 15 residues. The germline V gene encodes CDR1 LGHNA and CDR2 YNFKEQ. V gave up 0 bases and J gave up 2 bases, with 10 bases separating them. The CDR3 loop reads CASSQDWRGNTEAFF. The DNA of the CDR3 is TGTGCCAGCAGCCAAGATTGGAGGGGAAACACTGAAGCTTTCTTT.

This clonotype was seen many times. The chain employs TRBV27 and TRBJ1-5; a possible D gene is TRBD1 (6 bases). This CDR3 region has 13 residues. Per germline, CDR1 MNHEY and CDR2 SMNVEV (reference sequence). The V end was cut by 4 bases, the J end by 6 bases, with 10 bases between. CDR3 bases: TGTGCCAGCAGTTGGGGGCGGGGTCAGCCCCAGCATTTT. Amino acids: CASSWGRGQPQHF.

This clonotype was recorded a few times. The J gene is TRBJ1-1, the V gene TRBV4-2, with 8 bases lining up with TRBD1. The trim removed 0 bases at V and 6 bases at J, leaving 6 bases unmatched. Germline V gene data show CDR1 as LGHNA and CDR2 as YNFKEQ. This CDR3 region has 15 residues. Written as DNA, the CDR3 is TGTGCCAGCAGCCAAGAGTCAGGGGGCGCCCCTGAAGCTTTCTTT. It is translated as CASSQESGGAPEAFF.

Worth noting for this clonotype: As the CDR3 is not closed by the conserved phenylalanine or tryptophan, this likely results from a read error. This chain joins TRBV7-2 and TRBJ1-5; D is undetermined. The V end lost 5 bases, the J end lost 0 bases, and 2 bases lay between the germline ends. The CDR3 loop spans 12 amino acids. The germline CDR1 and CDR2 sequences are SGHTA and FQGNSA. Here the CDR3 reads CASSDSNQPQHL. Here the CDR3 DNA reads TGTGCCAGCAGCGATAGCAATCAGCCCCAGCATCTT.